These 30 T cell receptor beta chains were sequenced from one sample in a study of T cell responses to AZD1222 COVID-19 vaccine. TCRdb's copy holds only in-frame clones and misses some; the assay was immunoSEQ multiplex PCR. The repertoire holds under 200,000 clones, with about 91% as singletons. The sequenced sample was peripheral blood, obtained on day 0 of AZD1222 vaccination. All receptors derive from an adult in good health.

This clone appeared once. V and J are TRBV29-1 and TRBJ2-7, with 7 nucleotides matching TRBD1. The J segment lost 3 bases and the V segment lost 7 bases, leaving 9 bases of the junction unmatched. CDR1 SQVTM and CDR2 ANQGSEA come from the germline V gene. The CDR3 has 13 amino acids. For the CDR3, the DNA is TGCAGCGCCTCTACAGGGGTGGGCTACGAGCAGTACTTC. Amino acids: CSASTGVGYEQYF.

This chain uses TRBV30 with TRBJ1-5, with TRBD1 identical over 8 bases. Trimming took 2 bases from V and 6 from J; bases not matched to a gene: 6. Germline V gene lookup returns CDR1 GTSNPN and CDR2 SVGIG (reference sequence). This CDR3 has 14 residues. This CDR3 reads CAWSTPDRGQPQHF. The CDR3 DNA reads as TGTGCCTGGAGTACCCCCGACAGGGGTCAGCCCCAGCATTTT.

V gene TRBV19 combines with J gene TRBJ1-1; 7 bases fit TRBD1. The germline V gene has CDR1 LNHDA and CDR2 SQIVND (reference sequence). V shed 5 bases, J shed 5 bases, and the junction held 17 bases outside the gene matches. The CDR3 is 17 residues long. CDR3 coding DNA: TGTGCCAGTAGTCTCGGCGCCCTGGGACAGCCTGGGACTGAAGCTTTCTTT. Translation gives CASSLGALGQPGTEAFF.

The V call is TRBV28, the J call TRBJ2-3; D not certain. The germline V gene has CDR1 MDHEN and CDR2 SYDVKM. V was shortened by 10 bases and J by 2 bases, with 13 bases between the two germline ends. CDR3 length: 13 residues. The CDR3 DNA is TGTGCCACCGGAGAGGCACACACAGATACGCAGTATTTT. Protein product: CATGEAHTDTQYF.

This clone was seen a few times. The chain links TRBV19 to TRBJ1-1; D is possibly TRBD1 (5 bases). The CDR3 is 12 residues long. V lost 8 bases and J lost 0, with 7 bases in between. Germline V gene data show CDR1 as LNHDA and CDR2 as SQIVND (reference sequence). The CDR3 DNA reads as TGTGCCAGTGCGGGGCTGAACACTGAAGCTTTCTTT. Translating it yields CASAGLNTEAFF.

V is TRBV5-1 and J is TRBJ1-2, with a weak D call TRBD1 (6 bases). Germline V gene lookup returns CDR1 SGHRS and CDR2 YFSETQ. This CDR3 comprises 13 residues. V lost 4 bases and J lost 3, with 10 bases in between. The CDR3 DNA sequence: TGCGCCAGCAGCCCGGACAGTCACTATGGCTACACCTTC. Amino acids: CASSPDSHYGYTF.

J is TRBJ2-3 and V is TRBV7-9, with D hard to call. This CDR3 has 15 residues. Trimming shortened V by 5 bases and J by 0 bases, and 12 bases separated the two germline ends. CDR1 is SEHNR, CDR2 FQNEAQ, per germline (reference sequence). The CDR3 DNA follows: TGTGCCAGCAGCCCCTGGGTTGGTAGCACAGATACGCAGTATTTT. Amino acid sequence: CASSPWVGSTDTQYF.

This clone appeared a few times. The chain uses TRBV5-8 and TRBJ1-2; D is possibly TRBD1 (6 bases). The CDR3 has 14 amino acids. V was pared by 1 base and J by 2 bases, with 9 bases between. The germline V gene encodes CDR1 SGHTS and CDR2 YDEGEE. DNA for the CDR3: TGTGCCAGCAGCTTGTGGACAGAAAACTATGGCTACACCTTC. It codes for CASSLWTENYGYTF.

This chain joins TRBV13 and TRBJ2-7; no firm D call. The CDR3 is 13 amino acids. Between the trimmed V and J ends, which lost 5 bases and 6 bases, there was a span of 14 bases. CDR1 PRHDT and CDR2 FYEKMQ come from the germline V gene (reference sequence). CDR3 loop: CASSQPIYREQYF. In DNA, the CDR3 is TGTGCCAGCAGCCAGCCAATATATCGCGAGCAGTACTTC.

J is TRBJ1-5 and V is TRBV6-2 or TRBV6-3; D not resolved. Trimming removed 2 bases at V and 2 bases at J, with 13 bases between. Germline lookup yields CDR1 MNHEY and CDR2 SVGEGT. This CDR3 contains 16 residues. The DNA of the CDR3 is TGTGCCAGCAGTTACGGCGGGGTTGGGGGCAATCAGCCCCAGCATTTT. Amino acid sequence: CASSYGGVGGNQPQHF.

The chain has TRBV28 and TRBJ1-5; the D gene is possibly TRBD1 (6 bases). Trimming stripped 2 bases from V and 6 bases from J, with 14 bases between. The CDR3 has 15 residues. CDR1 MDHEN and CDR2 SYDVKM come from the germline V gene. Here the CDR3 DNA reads TGTGCCAGCAGTTTAGCGTCAGGGGATCGTCAGCCCCAGCATTTT. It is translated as CASSLASGDRQPQHF.

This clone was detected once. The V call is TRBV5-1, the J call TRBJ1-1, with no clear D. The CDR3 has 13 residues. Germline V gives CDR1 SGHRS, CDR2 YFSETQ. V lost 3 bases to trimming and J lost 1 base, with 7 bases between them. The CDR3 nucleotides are TGCGCCAGCAGCTGGTCAGGGAACACTGAAGCTTTCTTT. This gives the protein CASSWSGNTEAFF.

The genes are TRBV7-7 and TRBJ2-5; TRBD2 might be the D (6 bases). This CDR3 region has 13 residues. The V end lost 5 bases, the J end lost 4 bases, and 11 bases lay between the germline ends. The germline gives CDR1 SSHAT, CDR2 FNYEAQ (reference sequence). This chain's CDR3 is CASSPPGVETQYF. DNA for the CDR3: TGTGCCAGCAGCCCCCCGGGGGTAGAGACCCAGTACTTC.

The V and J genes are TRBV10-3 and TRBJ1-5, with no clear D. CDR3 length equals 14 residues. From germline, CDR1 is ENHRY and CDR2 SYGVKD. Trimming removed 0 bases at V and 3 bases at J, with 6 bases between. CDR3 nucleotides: TGTGCCATCAGTGAGTCGGTCGACAATCAGCCCCAGCATTTT. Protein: CAISESVDNQPQHF.

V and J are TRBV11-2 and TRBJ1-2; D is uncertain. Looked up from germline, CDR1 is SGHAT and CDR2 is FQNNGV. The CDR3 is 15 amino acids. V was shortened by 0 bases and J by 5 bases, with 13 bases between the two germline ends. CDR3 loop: CASSLDDLVRYGYTF. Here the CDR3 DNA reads TGTGCCAGCAGCTTAGATGACTTGGTGAGGTATGGCTACACCTTC.

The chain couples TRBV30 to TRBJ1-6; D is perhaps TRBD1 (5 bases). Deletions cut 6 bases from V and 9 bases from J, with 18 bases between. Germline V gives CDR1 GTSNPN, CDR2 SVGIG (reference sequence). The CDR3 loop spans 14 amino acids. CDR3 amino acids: CACPFGGEGSPLHF. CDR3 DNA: TGTGCCTGTCCCTTTGGGGGAGAGGGTTCACCCCTCCACTTT.

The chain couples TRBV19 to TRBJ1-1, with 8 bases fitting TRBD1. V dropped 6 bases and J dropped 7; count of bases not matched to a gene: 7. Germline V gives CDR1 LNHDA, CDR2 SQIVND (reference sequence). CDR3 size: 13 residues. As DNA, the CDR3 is TGTGCCAGTAGAAGGACAGGGCCTCTTGAAGCTTTCTTT. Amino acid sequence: CASRRTGPLEAFF. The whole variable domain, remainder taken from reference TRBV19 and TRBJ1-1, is DGGITQSPKYLFRKEGQNVTLSCEQNLNHDAMYWYRQDPGQGLRLIYYSQIVNDFQKGDIAEGYSVSREKKESFPLTVTSAQKNPTAFYLCASRRTGPLEAFFGQGTRLTVV.

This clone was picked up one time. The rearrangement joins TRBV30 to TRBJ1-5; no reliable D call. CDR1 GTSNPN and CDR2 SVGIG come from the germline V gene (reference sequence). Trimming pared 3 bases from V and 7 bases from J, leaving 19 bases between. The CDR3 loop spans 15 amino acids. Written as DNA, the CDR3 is TGTGCCTGGAGCGGAGAGGGCCCCCAGGTACAGCCCCAGCATTTT. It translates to CAWSGEGPQVQPQHF.

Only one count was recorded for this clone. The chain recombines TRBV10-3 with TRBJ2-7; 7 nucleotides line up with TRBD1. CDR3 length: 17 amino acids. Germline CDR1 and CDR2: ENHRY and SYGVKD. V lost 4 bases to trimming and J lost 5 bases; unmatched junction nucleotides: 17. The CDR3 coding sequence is TGTGCCATCAGTGCCACCTCCCCGACAGGGATTGGCGACGAGCAGTACTTC. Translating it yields CAISATSPTGIGDEQYF.

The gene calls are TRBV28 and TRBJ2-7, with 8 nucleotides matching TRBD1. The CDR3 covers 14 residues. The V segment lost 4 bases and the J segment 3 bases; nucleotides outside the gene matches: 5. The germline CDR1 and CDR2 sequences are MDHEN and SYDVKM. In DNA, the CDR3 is TGTGCCAGCAGTTCAGGACAGGGTCTCTACGAGCAGTACTTC. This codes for CASSSGQGLYEQYF.

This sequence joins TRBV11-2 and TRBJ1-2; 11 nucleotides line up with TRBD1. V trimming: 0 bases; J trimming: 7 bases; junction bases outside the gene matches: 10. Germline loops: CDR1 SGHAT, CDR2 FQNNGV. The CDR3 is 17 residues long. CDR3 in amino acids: CASSLDLLGTGGFGYTF. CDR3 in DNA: TGTGCCAGCAGCTTAGATCTACTTGGGACAGGGGGGTTTGGCTACACCTTC. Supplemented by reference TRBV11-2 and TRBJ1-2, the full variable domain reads EAGVAQSPRYKIIEKRQSVAFWCNPISGHATLYWYQQILGQGPKLLIQFQNNGVVDDSQLPKDRFSAERLKGVDSTLKIQPAKLEDSAVYLCASSLDLLGTGGFGYTFGSGTRLTVV.

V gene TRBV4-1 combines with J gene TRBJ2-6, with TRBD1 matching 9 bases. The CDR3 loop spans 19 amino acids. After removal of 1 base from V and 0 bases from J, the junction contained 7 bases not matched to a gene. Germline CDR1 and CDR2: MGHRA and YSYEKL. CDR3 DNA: TGCGCCAGCAGCCAAGCTCCGGGACAGGGTCGCTCTGGGGCCAACGTCCTGACTTTC. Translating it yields CASSQAPGQGRSGANVLTF.

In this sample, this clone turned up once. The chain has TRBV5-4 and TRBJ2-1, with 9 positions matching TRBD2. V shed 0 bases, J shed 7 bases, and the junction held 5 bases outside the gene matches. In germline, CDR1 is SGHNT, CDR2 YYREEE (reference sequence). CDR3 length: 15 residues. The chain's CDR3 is CASSLDGLAKNEQFF. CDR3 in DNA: TGTGCCAGCAGCTTGGATGGACTAGCGAAGAATGAGCAGTTCTTC. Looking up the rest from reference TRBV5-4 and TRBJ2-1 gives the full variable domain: ETGVTQSPTHLIKTRGQQVTLRCSSQSGHNTVSWYQQALGQGPQFIFQYYREEENGRGNFPPRFSGLQFPNYSSELNVNALELDDSALYLCASSLDGLAKNEQFFGPGTRLTVL.

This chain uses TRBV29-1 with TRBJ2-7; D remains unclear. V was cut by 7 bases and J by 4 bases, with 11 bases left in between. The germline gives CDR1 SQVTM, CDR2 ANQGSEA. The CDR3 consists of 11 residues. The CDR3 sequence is CSGANQYEQYF. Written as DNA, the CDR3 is TGCAGCGGAGCGAACCAATACGAGCAGTACTTC.

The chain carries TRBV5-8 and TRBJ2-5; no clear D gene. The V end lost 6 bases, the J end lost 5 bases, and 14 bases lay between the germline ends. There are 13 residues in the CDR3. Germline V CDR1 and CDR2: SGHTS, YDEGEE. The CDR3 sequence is CASISRVGETQYF. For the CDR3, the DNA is TGTGCCAGCATTAGCCGGGTTGGGGAGACCCAGTACTTC.

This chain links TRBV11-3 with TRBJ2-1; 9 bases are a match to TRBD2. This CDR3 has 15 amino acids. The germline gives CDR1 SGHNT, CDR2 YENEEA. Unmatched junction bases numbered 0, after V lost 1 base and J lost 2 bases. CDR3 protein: CASSLASGAYNEQFF. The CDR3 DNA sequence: TGTGCCAGCAGCTTAGCTAGCGGGGCCTACAATGAGCAGTTCTTC. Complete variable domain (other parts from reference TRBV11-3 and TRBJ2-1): EAGVVQSPRYKIIEKKQPVAFWCNPISGHNTLYWYLQNLGQGPELLIRYENEEAVDDSQLPKDRFSAERLKGVDSTLKIQPAELGDSAVYLCASSLASGAYNEQFFGPGTRLTVL.

Written as DNA, the CDR3 is TGTGCCAGCAGTGGGACATCCCTTGGAGGCTACACCTTC. It translates to CASSGTSLGGYTF. V is TRBV28 and J is TRBJ1-2; D perhaps matches TRBD1 (6 bases). The CDR3 has 13 amino acids. Deletions cut 5 bases from V and 8 bases from J, with 15 bases between. Germline assignment: CDR1 MDHEN and CDR2 SYDVKM.

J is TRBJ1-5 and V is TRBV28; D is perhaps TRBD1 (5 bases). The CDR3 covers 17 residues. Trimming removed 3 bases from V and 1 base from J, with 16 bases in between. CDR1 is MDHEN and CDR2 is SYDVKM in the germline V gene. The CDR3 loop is CASSFGTGTVSNQPQHF. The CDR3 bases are TGTGCCAGCAGTTTCGGTACCGGGACGGTGAGCAATCAGCCCCAGCATTTT.

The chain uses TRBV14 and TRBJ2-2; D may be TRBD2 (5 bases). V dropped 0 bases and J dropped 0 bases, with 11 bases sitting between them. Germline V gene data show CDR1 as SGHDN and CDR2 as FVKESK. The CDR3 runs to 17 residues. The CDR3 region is CASSQEVGITNTGELFF. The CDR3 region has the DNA TGTGCCAGCAGCCAAGAAGTCGGGATAACGAACACCGGGGAGCTGTTTTTT.

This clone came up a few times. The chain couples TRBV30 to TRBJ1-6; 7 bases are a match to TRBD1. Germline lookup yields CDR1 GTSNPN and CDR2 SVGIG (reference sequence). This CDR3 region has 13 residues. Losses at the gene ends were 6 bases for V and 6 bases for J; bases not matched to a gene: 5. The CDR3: CACRQGLNSPLHF. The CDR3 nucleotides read TGTGCCTGTCGACAGGGACTTAATTCACCCCTCCACTTT.